This T cell receptor (beta chain) emerged from a study of blood T cell repertoires in COVID-19. Produced via immunoSEQ multiplex PCR; TCRdb's table is partial and in-frame only. Of about 400,000 clones listed, roughly 90% were seen once; the top ten hold roughly 2%. The CDR3 covers 14 residues. The V gene lost 4 bases and the J gene lost 0 bases, with 10 bases spanning the gap. Germline values: CDR1 LGHDT, CDR2 YNNKEL (reference sequence). Sequencing was done on a sample of PBMCs or T cells enriched from blood (not recorded which). The sequence came from a woman aged 40 to 50 with acute COVID-19. The chain links TRBV3-1 (or the pseudogene TRBV3-2) to TRBJ2-7; TRBD1 might be the D (5 bases). Written as DNA, the CDR3 is TGTGCCAGCAGCCCGTGGACAACCTCCTACGAGCAGTACTTC. Translated, it gives CASSPWTTSYEQYF.